A selection of T cell receptor beta chains follows, all from one sample in a study of shared T cell receptors in the human thymus. Assay: immunoSEQ multiplex PCR; the TCRdb copy retains only in-frame clones and omits some. Of 700,000 to 750,000 clones detected, 80% to 90% appear once; the ten largest clones hold around 0.01%. The same specimen was also included in a second study, on human thymus T cells.

Sequenced input: thymocytes. The receptors derive from a girl under three years old with a congenital heart defect. The CDR3 runs from the conserved cysteine through the conserved F or W. Fields, in order: D gene, J gene, clone size, CDR3 length, V gene, CDR3 protein, CDR3 DNA. A D gene is named only where the DNA matches it firmly. Not all rows give a size; the values are once, few, many and, for expanded clones, a class.

d_gene: TRBD2; j_gene: TRBJ2-1; abundance: NA; len: 15; v_gene: TRBV5-1; CDR3aa: CASSPGLAGYNEQFF; CDR3nt: TGCGCCAGCAGCCCAGGACTAGCGGGGTACAATGAGCAGTTCTTC
d_gene: TRBD2; j_gene: TRBJ2-1; abundance: NA; len: 16; v_gene: TRBV28; CDR3aa: CASSLPLAGGPDEQFF; CDR3nt: TGTGCCAGCAGTTTACCCCTAGCGGGGGGGCCGGATGAGCAGTTCTTC
d_gene: TRBD2; j_gene: TRBJ2-7; abundance: NA; len: 14; v_gene: TRBV5-5; CDR3aa: CASSLRDYTYEQYF; CDR3nt: TGTGCCAGCAGCTTACGGGACTATACCTACGAGCAGTACTTC
d_gene: NA; j_gene: TRBJ1-2; abundance: NA; len: 12; v_gene: TRBV5-1; CDR3aa: CASTPGGSGYTF; CDR3nt: TGCGCCAGCACCCCGGGCGGGAGTGGCTACACCTTC
d_gene: NA; j_gene: TRBJ2-5; abundance: NA; len: 13; v_gene: TRBV13; CDR3aa: CASNRQGGETQYF; CDR3nt: TGTGCCAGCAACCGCCAGGGGGGCGAGACCCAGTACTTC
d_gene: NA; j_gene: TRBJ1-6; abundance: NA; len: 19; v_gene: TRBV27; CDR3aa: CASSLSYPITGDYNSPLHF; CDR3nt: TGTGCCAGCAGTTTATCATACCCAATCACGGGAGACTATAATTCACCCCTCCACTTT
d_gene: NA; j_gene: TRBJ1-5; abundance: NA; len: 16; v_gene: TRBV7-8; CDR3aa: CASSLVGDGTNQPQHF; CDR3nt: TGTGCCAGCAGCTTAGTAGGGGATGGAACGAATCAGCCCCAGCATTTT
d_gene: TRBD1; j_gene: TRBJ2-1; abundance: NA; len: 15; v_gene: TRBV7-2; CDR3aa: CASSSFPRGLLEQFF; CDR3nt: TGTGCCAGCAGCTCCTTTCCCAGGGGGCTTCTTGAGCAGTTCTTC
d_gene: NA; j_gene: TRBJ2-7; abundance: NA; len: 14; v_gene: TRBV6-6; CDR3aa: CASNPAAANYEQYF; CDR3nt: TGTGCCAGCAATCCCGCCGCGGCTAACTACGAGCAGTACTTC
d_gene: NA; j_gene: TRBJ1-2; abundance: NA; len: 14; v_gene: TRBV4-1; CDR3aa: CASSQDVTSYGYTF; CDR3nt: TGCGCCAGCAGCCAAGATGTCACATCCTATGGCTACACCTTC
d_gene: TRBD1; j_gene: TRBJ1-1; abundance: NA; len: 17; v_gene: TRBV29-1; CDR3aa: CSVDYPGTGAKNTEAFF; CDR3nt: TGCAGCGTTGACTACCCCGGGACAGGGGCCAAAAACACTGAAGCTTTCTTT
d_gene: TRBD2; j_gene: TRBJ2-5; abundance: NA; len: 16; v_gene: TRBV19; CDR3aa: CASSPRLAGDPETQYF; CDR3nt: TGTGCCAGTAGTCCCCGGCTAGCGGGGGATCCAGAGACCCAGTACTTC
d_gene: TRBD1; j_gene: TRBJ1-4; abundance: NA; len: 18; v_gene: TRBV5-5; CDR3aa: CASSSGTGGGRPNEKLFF; CDR3nt: TGTGCCAGCAGCTCCGGGACAGGGGGCGGGCGGCCTAATGAAAAACTGTTTTTT
d_gene: NA; j_gene: TRBJ1-1; abundance: NA; len: 15; v_gene: TRBV7-9; CDR3aa: CASSLSQFMNTEAFF; CDR3nt: TGTGCCAGCAGCTTATCCCAATTCATGAACACTGAAGCTTTCTTT
d_gene: NA; j_gene: TRBJ1-1; abundance: NA; len: 12; v_gene: TRBV9; CDR3aa: CASSSRAGGAFF; CDR3nt: TGTGCCAGCAGCTCCAGGGCGGGGGGAGCTTTCTTT
d_gene: NA; j_gene: TRBJ1-6; abundance: NA; len: 16; v_gene: TRBV4-1; CDR3aa: CASSQDRRVTNSPLHF; CDR3nt: TGCGCCAGCAGCCAAGACAGGCGGGTCACTAATTCACCCCTCCACTTT
d_gene: TRBD1; j_gene: TRBJ1-1; abundance: NA; len: 17; v_gene: TRBV4-1; CDR3aa: CASSFPGTGVFGTEAFF; CDR3nt: TGCGCCAGCAGTTTCCCCGGGACAGGAGTATTCGGCACTGAAGCTTTCTTT
d_gene: TRBD1; j_gene: TRBJ2-7; abundance: few; len: 15; v_gene: TRBV11-2; CDR3aa: CASSLGTGESYEQYF; CDR3nt: TGTGCCAGCAGCTTGGGGACAGGGGAATCCTACGAGCAGTACTTC
d_gene: NA; j_gene: TRBJ2-2; abundance: NA; len: 16; v_gene: TRBV19; CDR3aa: CASTQVGGLHTGELFF; CDR3nt: TGTGCCAGTACCCAGGTGGGAGGCCTGCACACCGGGGAGCTGTTTTTT
d_gene: NA; j_gene: TRBJ1-1; abundance: NA; len: 18; v_gene: TRBV4-1; CDR3aa: CASSQDQSRGRVSTEAFF; CDR3nt: TGCGCCAGCAGCCAAGATCAGAGCAGGGGAAGAGTTAGCACTGAAGCTTTCTTT
d_gene: TRBD1; j_gene: TRBJ1-1; abundance: NA; len: 15; v_gene: TRBV18; CDR3aa: CASSPGQGLATEAFF; CDR3nt: TGTGCCAGCTCACCTGGACAGGGGTTGGCCACTGAAGCTTTCTTT
d_gene: NA; j_gene: TRBJ2-2; abundance: NA; len: 14; v_gene: TRBV7-9; CDR3aa: CASSLQGCTGELFF; CDR3nt: TGTGCCAGCAGCTTACAGGGATGCACCGGGGAGCTGTTTTTT
d_gene: NA; j_gene: TRBJ2-7; abundance: NA; len: 14; v_gene: TRBV18; CDR3aa: CASSPPGAPYEQYF; CDR3nt: TGTGCCAGCTCACCACCAGGGGCCCCCTACGAGCAGTACTTC
d_gene: NA; j_gene: TRBJ2-5; abundance: NA; len: 14; v_gene: TRBV7-4; CDR3aa: CASSFFGQQETQYF; CDR3nt: TGTGCCAGCAGCTTTTTTGGCCAACAAGAGACCCAGTACTTC
d_gene: TRBD1; j_gene: TRBJ1-1; abundance: once; len: 16; v_gene: TRBV11-2; CDR3aa: CASSAMTPDRDTEAFF; CDR3nt: TGTGCCAGCAGCGCGATGACTCCGGACAGGGACACTGAAGCTTTCTTT
d_gene: TRBD1; j_gene: TRBJ1-3; abundance: NA; len: 19; v_gene: TRBV10-3; CDR3aa: CAISESRLGQVTSGNTIYF; CDR3nt: TGTGCCATCAGTGAGTCGAGATTGGGACAGGTTACGTCTGGAAACACCATATATTTT
d_gene: NA; j_gene: TRBJ1-2; abundance: NA; len: 16; v_gene: TRBV7-9; CDR3aa: CASSLAAASPHDGYTF; CDR3nt: TGTGCCAGCAGCTTAGCTGCGGCTTCCCCCCATGATGGCTACACCTTC
d_gene: TRBD1; j_gene: TRBJ1-5; abundance: NA; len: 21; v_gene: TRBV19; CDR3aa: CASSIDRKDRGIFIEYQPQHF; CDR3nt: TGTGCCAGTAGTATAGACCGAAAGGACAGGGGAATTTTTATTGAGTATCAGCCCCAGCATTTT
d_gene: TRBD1; j_gene: TRBJ1-2; abundance: NA; len: 16; v_gene: TRBV7-2; CDR3aa: CASSTAGTAINYGYTF; CDR3nt: TGTGCCAGCAGTACTGCCGGGACAGCGATTAACTATGGCTACACCTTC
d_gene: TRBD2; j_gene: TRBJ2-1; abundance: few; len: 18; v_gene: TRBV4-3; CDR3aa: CASSQDGSRGGIWNEQFF; CDR3nt: TGCGCCAGCAGCCAAGATGGATCGCGGGGGGGTATCTGGAATGAGCAGTTCTTC
d_gene: NA; j_gene: TRBJ2-1; abundance: NA; len: 16; v_gene: TRBV13; CDR3aa: CASSLAHDRDWDEQFF; CDR3nt: TGTGCCAGCAGCTTAGCCCACGATCGGGACTGGGATGAGCAGTTCTTC
d_gene: TRBD1; j_gene: TRBJ1-6; abundance: NA; len: 19; v_gene: TRBV4-1; CDR3aa: CASSHPRDSRGSYNSPLHF; CDR3nt: TGCGCCAGCAGCCACCCCAGGGACAGCCGTGGCTCCTATAATTCACCCCTCCACTTT
d_gene: NA; j_gene: TRBJ1-5; abundance: NA; len: 12; v_gene: TRBV19; CDR3aa: CATSPASQPQHF; CDR3nt: TGTGCCACGTCCCCAGCGTCGCAGCCCCAGCATTTT
d_gene: TRBD1; j_gene: TRBJ1-4; abundance: NA; len: 16; v_gene: TRBV15; CDR3aa: CATSRVGGAREEKLFF; CDR3nt: TGTGCCACCAGCAGAGTAGGGGGCGCGAGGGAAGAAAAACTGTTTTTT
d_gene: NA; j_gene: TRBJ1-1; abundance: NA; len: 18; v_gene: TRBV5-8; CDR3aa: CASSPDRWGAGVNTEAFF; CDR3nt: TGTGCCAGCAGCCCCGACCGGTGGGGGGCGGGGGTGAACACTGAAGCTTTCTTT
d_gene: TRBD1; j_gene: TRBJ2-2; abundance: NA; len: 14; v_gene: TRBV29-1; CDR3aa: CSVTRTGNTGELFF; CDR3nt: TGCAGCGTTACTAGGACAGGAAACACCGGGGAGCTGTTTTTT
d_gene: NA; j_gene: TRBJ2-7; abundance: NA; len: 16; v_gene: TRBV4-1; CDR3aa: CASSPSQRHRAYEQYF; CDR3nt: TGCGCCAGCAGCCCCTCGCAGAGGCACCGGGCCTACGAGCAGTACTTC
d_gene: NA; j_gene: TRBJ1-6; abundance: NA; len: 18; v_gene: TRBV28; CDR3aa: CASKKELLTSSYNSPLHF; CDR3nt: TGTGCCAGCAAAAAGGAGTTACTAACCAGCTCCTATAATTCACCCCTCCACTTT
d_gene: NA; j_gene: TRBJ1-5; abundance: once; len: 16; v_gene: TRBV19; CDR3aa: CASSMGGVDSNQPQHF; CDR3nt: TGTGCCAGTAGTATGGGAGGGGTCGATAGCAATCAGCCCCAGCATTTT
d_gene: TRBD2; j_gene: TRBJ2-5; abundance: few; len: 19; v_gene: TRBV4-1; CDR3aa: CASSQDPKSTTSGGETQYF; CDR3nt: TGCGCCAGCAGCCAAGATCCCAAATCAACGACTAGCGGGGGGGAGACCCAGTACTTC
d_gene: NA; j_gene: TRBJ2-5; abundance: NA; len: 16; v_gene: TRBV5-1; CDR3aa: CASREKKQGVEETQYF; CDR3nt: TGCGCCAGCAGGGAAAAGAAACAGGGTGTAGAGGAGACCCAGTACTTC
d_gene: TRBD1; j_gene: TRBJ1-1; abundance: NA; len: 19; v_gene: TRBV4-1; CDR3aa: CASSQDRNQDRVANTEAFF; CDR3nt: TGCGCCAGCAGCCAAGATCGGAACCAAGACAGGGTGGCGAACACTGAAGCTTTCTTT
d_gene: NA; j_gene: TRBJ1-2; abundance: NA; len: 13; v_gene: TRBV13; CDR3aa: CASSPLGDYGYTF; CDR3nt: TGTGCCAGCAGCCCCCTAGGGGACTATGGCTACACCTTC
d_gene: NA; j_gene: TRBJ1-1; abundance: NA; len: 15; v_gene: TRBV7-2; CDR3aa: CASSSHSGGDTEAFF; CDR3nt: TGTGCCAGCAGCTCTCACTCGGGGGGGGACACTGAAGCTTTCTTT
d_gene: NA; j_gene: TRBJ2-3; abundance: NA; len: 16; v_gene: TRBV7-9; CDR3aa: CASSVRDTQLTDTQYF; CDR3nt: TGTGCCAGCAGCGTCCGGGACACACAACTCACAGATACGCAGTATTTT
d_gene: NA; j_gene: TRBJ2-2; abundance: NA; len: 17; v_gene: TRBV5-1; CDR3aa: CASSLAPRQGNTGELFF; CDR3nt: TGCGCCAGCAGCTTGGCCCCCCGGCAGGGAAACACCGGGGAGCTGTTTTTT
d_gene: NA; j_gene: TRBJ2-5; abundance: NA; len: 12; v_gene: TRBV5-1; CDR3aa: CASSEIQETQYF; CDR3nt: TGCGCCAGCTCGGAGATCCAAGAGACCCAGTACTTC
d_gene: TRBD2; j_gene: TRBJ2-1; abundance: NA; len: 16; v_gene: TRBV6-5; CDR3aa: CASSYSGLAGRDEQFF; CDR3nt: TGTGCCAGCAGTTACTCGGGGCTAGCGGGGAGGGATGAGCAGTTCTTC
d_gene: TRBD1; j_gene: TRBJ2-5; abundance: NA; len: 15; v_gene: TRBV6-1; CDR3aa: CASSWDRKKWETQYF; CDR3nt: TGTGCCAGCTCGTGGGACAGAAAAAAATGGGAGACCCAGTACTTC
d_gene: NA; j_gene: TRBJ2-7; abundance: NA; len: 17; v_gene: TRBV5-6; CDR3aa: CASSLAQLTGEDYEQYF; CDR3nt: TGTGCCAGCAGCTTGGCCCAGCTAACAGGGGAGGACTACGAGCAGTACTTC
d_gene: TRBD1; j_gene: TRBJ2-7; abundance: NA; len: 15; v_gene: TRBV5-6; CDR3aa: CASSLGTWDRDEQYF; CDR3nt: TGTGCCAGCAGCTTGGGGACTTGGGACAGGGACGAGCAGTACTTC
d_gene: TRBD1; j_gene: TRBJ2-5; abundance: few; len: 17; v_gene: TRBV10-3; CDR3aa: CAISESSGQGAGKTQYF; CDR3nt: TGTGCCATCAGTGAGAGCTCGGGACAGGGGGCGGGTAAGACCCAGTACTTC
d_gene: TRBD1; j_gene: TRBJ2-6; abundance: NA; len: 18; v_gene: TRBV19; CDR3aa: CASYGAGGHTSGANVLTF; CDR3nt: TGTGCCAGTTACGGGGCAGGGGGCCATACCTCTGGGGCCAACGTCCTGACTTTC